A selection of T cell receptor beta chains follows, all from one sample in a study of OX40 agonist ivuxolimab in advanced cancers. Clones were read by immunoSEQ multiplex PCR, and TCRdb kept only the in-frame ones, dropping some. The sample consists of approximately 40,000 clones, 82% of them appearing once. The sample consisted of CD4+ or CD8+ T cells sorted from blood, taken in a trial of the OX40 agonist ivuxolimab. Receptors were obtained from an adult with an advanced solid tumor such as melanoma, head and neck, liver or kidney cancer. The CDR3 runs from the conserved cysteine through the conserved F or W. Fields, in order: D gene, J gene, V gene, clone size, CDR3 protein, CDR3 DNA. The D gene is left open where the match is weak. Expanded clones get a size class; other rows say once, few or many, or leave the size out.

D: NA; J: TRBJ2-2; V: TRBV6-1; size: NA; CDR3: CASSEAWGNAGELFF; DNA: TGTGCCAGCAGTGAAGCCTGGGGGAATGCCGGGGAGCTGTTTTTT
D: NA; J: TRBJ1-5; V: TRBV19; size: NA; CDR3: CASSWGIDSNQPQHF; DNA: TGTGCCAGTAGTTGGGGGATTGATAGCAATCAGCCCCAGCATTTT
D: NA; J: TRBJ1-1; V: TRBV18; size: NA; CDR3: CASSPDGRGGEAFF; DNA: TGTGCCAGCTCACCTGATGGCAGGGGCGGCGAAGCTTTCTTT
D: NA; J: TRBJ1-2; V: TRBV29-1; size: few; CDR3: CSSVGGPWGYTF; DNA: TGCAGCTCTGTAGGGGGGCCTTGGGGCTACACCTTC
D: NA; J: TRBJ2-1; V: TRBV7-6; size: NA; CDR3: CASSLRSVAGEQFF; DNA: TGTGCCAGCAGCTTAAGATCCGTAGCTGGTGAGCAGTTCTTC
D: TRBD2; J: TRBJ2-1; V: TRBV2; size: NA; CDR3: CASSEGGSSYNEQFF; DNA: TGTGCCAGCAGTGAGGGCGGGAGCTCCTACAATGAGCAGTTCTTC
D: NA; J: TRBJ1-5; V: TRBV30; size: NA; CDR3: CAWSVLAGQPQHF; DNA: TGTGCCTGGAGCGTCCTAGCAGGGCAGCCCCAGCATTTT
D: TRBD1; J: TRBJ2-7; V: TRBV29-1; size: NA; CDR3: CSVEEFGTGTYEQYF; DNA: TGCAGCGTTGAAGAGTTTGGGACAGGGACCTACGAGCAGTACTTC
D: NA; J: TRBJ1-1; V: TRBV5-4; size: NA; CDR3: CASSFAGYNTEAFF; DNA: TGTGCCAGCTCCTTTGCGGGTTATAACACTGAAGCTTTCTTT
D: NA; J: TRBJ2-1; V: TRBV21-1; size: NA; CDR3: CASSKVERAGPGYNEQFF; DNA: TGTGCCAGCAGCAAAGTTGAGAGGGCGGGGCCCGGGTACAATGAGCAGTTCTTC
D: NA; J: TRBJ1-5; V: TRBV7-2; size: NA; CDR3: CASSSPGGFNQPQHF; DNA: TGTGCCAGCAGCTCCCCGGGGGGGTTCAATCAGCCCCAGCATTTT
D: NA; J: TRBJ1-1; V: TRBV13; size: few; CDR3: CASSFGQNTEAFF; DNA: TGTGCCAGCAGCTTTGGGCAGAACACTGAAGCTTTCTTT
D: TRBD2; J: TRBJ2-3; V: TRBV5-1; size: NA; CDR3: CASSLLAGGTDTQYF; DNA: TGCGCCAGCAGCTTACTAGCGGGGGGCACAGATACGCAGTATTTT
D: TRBD2; J: TRBJ2-1; V: TRBV10-2; size: NA; CDR3: CASSPLAGVDNEQFF; DNA: TGCGCCAGCAGCCCACTAGCGGGAGTGGACAATGAGCAGTTCTTC
D: TRBD1; J: TRBJ1-2; V: TRBV9; size: few; CDR3: CASSVAEGPGQGSGYTF; DNA: TGTGCCAGCAGCGTAGCTGAGGGTCCGGGACAGGGGAGTGGCTACACCTTC
D: TRBD1; J: TRBJ1-2; V: TRBV7-9; size: NA; CDR3: CASSFRRTGRYGYTF; DNA: TGTGCCAGCAGCTTTAGACGGACAGGGCGGTATGGCTACACCTTC
D: NA; J: TRBJ1-3; V: TRBV9; size: NA; CDR3: CASTKGHSSGNTIYF; DNA: TGTGCCAGCACGAAGGGACACAGCTCTGGAAACACCATATATTTT
D: TRBD1; J: TRBJ1-4; V: TRBV7-9; size: NA; CDR3: CASSADRRPEKLFF; DNA: TGTGCCAGCAGCGCGGACAGGCGACCTGAAAAACTGTTTTTT
D: NA; J: TRBJ1-3; V: TRBV6-1; size: NA; CDR3: CASSESGLFSGNTIYF; DNA: TGTGCCAGCAGTGAATCCGGCCTCTTCTCTGGAAACACCATATATTTT
D: TRBD2; J: TRBJ2-1; V: TRBV5-4; size: NA; CDR3: CASSLGLAGTNEQFF; DNA: TGTGCCAGCAGCTTGGGACTAGCGGGAACCAATGAGCAGTTCTTC
D: TRBD2; J: TRBJ2-2; V: TRBV7-9; size: NA; CDR3: CASSSFSGMTGELFF; DNA: TGTGCCAGCAGCTCCTTTAGCGGGATGACCGGGGAGCTGTTTTTT
D: NA; J: TRBJ2-7; V: TRBV4-1; size: NA; CDR3: CASSQDRQVAENYEQYF; DNA: TGCGCCAGCAGCCAAGATAGGCAGGTGGCGGAAAACTACGAGCAGTACTTC
D: TRBD2; J: TRBJ2-7; V: TRBV5-1; size: NA; CDR3: CASSLRAGTSVQFYEQYF; DNA: TGCGCCAGCAGCTTAAGGGCCGGGACTAGCGTCCAATTCTACGAGCAGTACTTC
D: NA; J: TRBJ2-1; V: TRBV7-9; size: NA; CDR3: CASSHSMPGREQFF; DNA: TGTGCCAGCAGCCACTCGATGCCCGGGAGAGAGCAGTTCTTC
D: NA; J: TRBJ2-7; V: TRBV6-5; size: NA; CDR3: CARPDGTSYSYEQYF; DNA: TGTGCCAGGCCGGACGGGACATCGTACTCCTACGAGCAGTACTTC
D: NA; J: TRBJ1-1; V: TRBV2; size: NA; CDR3: CASMVWGRTEAFF; DNA: TGTGCCAGCATGGTTTGGGGGAGAACTGAAGCTTTCTTT
D: TRBD1; J: TRBJ1-2; V: TRBV19; size: NA; CDR3: CASGETGRGDYGYTF; DNA: TGTGCCAGCGGTGAGACAGGGAGAGGGGACTATGGCTACACCTTC
D: NA; J: TRBJ2-7; V: TRBV9; size: NA; CDR3: CASSPHPLYEQYF; DNA: TGTGCCAGCAGCCCCCATCCCCTCTACGAGCAGTACTTC
D: NA; J: TRBJ2-1; V: TRBV2; size: once; CDR3: CASKSSAIYNEQFF; DNA: TGTGCCAGCAAGTCTAGCGCCATTTACAATGAGCAGTTCTTC
D: NA; J: TRBJ1-1; V: TRBV7-2; size: NA; CDR3: CASSLALGGIYTEAFF; DNA: TGTGCCAGCAGCTTAGCGCTTGGAGGGATCTACACTGAAGCTTTCTTT
D: NA; J: TRBJ2-1; V: TRBV18; size: NA; CDR3: CASGSPPTYNEQFF; DNA: TGTGCCAGCGGGAGCCCCCCAACCTACAATGAGCAGTTCTTC
D: NA; J: TRBJ1-1; V: TRBV6-6; size: NA; CDR3: CASSQTVYTEAFF; DNA: TGTGCCAGCAGTCAGACAGTTTACACTGAAGCTTTCTTT
D: TRBD1; J: TRBJ2-1; V: TRBV15; size: NA; CDR3: CATSRSTGGAYNEQFF; DNA: TGTGCCACCAGCAGATCAACAGGGGGCGCATACAATGAGCAGTTCTTC
D: NA; J: TRBJ1-1; V: TRBV4-1; size: NA; CDR3: CASSRSSQGRFTEAFF; DNA: TGCGCCAGCAGCCGATCGAGTCAGGGGCGATTCACTGAAGCTTTCTTT
D: NA; J: TRBJ1-1; V: TRBV19; size: few; CDR3: CASSIGPSDTEAFF; DNA: TGTGCCAGTAGTATCGGGCCGTCGGACACTGAAGCTTTCTTT
D: NA; J: TRBJ2-1; V: TRBV10-1; size: few; CDR3: CASSESRGTGLGEQFF; DNA: TGCGCCAGCAGTGAGTCGCGCGGGACGGGTCTCGGGGAGCAGTTCTTC
D: NA; J: TRBJ1-3; V: TRBV6-5; size: once; CDR3: CARTYVISGNTIYF; DNA: TGTGCCAGAACGTACGTTATCTCTGGAAACACCATATATTTT